Below, one TCR beta chain is given with its context. Its antigen is currently unknown. These data come from a study of cytomegalovirus exposure and HLA in healthy donors. Study overall: As released early, the data held some 80 million unique TCRs from HLA-typed donors. Regarding the study as a whole: In a later analysis, the majority of CMV-associated beta chains seemingly showed HLA restriction. CMV serostatus was the only recorded immune exposure for donors.

CDR1 and CDR2 from the germline V gene are SGHTA and FQGNSA. The CDR3 consists of 15 residues. V gave up 5 bases and J gave up 2 bases; unmatched junction bases: 3. This PCR relied on a set of 60 Vbeta primers and 13 Jbeta primers. Sequenced by immunoSEQ multiplex PCR; TCRdb stores in-frame clones only, minus some. This sample has over 150,000 clones, with 75% to 90% found just once. Sequenced material: PBMCs. This TCR was recovered from a boy younger than 10 in good health and CMV-seronegative. The chain combines TRBV7-2 with TRBJ2-3; the match to TRBD2 covers 11 bases. The CDR3 loop is CASSNSGRATDTQYF. CDR3 bases: TGTGCCAGCAGCAATAGCGGGAGGGCCACAGATACGCAGTATTTT.